Listed below are T cell receptor beta chains from one sample, sequenced in a study of blood T cell repertoires in COVID-19. Repertoires were generated with immunoSEQ multiplex PCR, while TCRdb's copy carries only in-frame clones and drops some. The sample lists about 130,000 clones; roughly 80% were seen once. Sequencing was performed on peripheral blood. Source of these receptors: a man older than 75 with COVID-19, enrolled during active disease. Each CDR3 is given with its conserved first and last residue. D genes are given only for firm matches. Part of the rows lack a size; the others show once, few, many or a class for expanded clones.

v_call	d_call	j_call	cdr3_length	clone_size	cdr3_nt	cdr3_aa
TRBV6-2/TRBV6-3	-	TRBJ1-4	14	few	TGTGCCAGCAGTCTAGACGTGACTAATGAAAAACTGTTTTTT	CASSLDVTNEKLFF
TRBV14	-	TRBJ2-1	11	-	TGTGCCAGCAGCCAAGGCGGGATCGAGATCTTC	CASSQGGIEIF
TRBV18	TRBD1	TRBJ1-4	19	-	TGTGCCAGCTCACCACTGGGACAGGGGGCGTCTCGGGCTAATGAAAAACTGTTTTTT	CASSPLGQGASRANEKLFF
TRBV28	-	TRBJ2-7	14	-	TGTGCCAGCACCCCTGGGACTCCTAGAGGGGAGCAGTACTTC	CASTPGTPRGEQYF
TRBV6-1	-	TRBJ1-6	20	-	TGTGCCAGCAGTGAAGCGCTTCAGACAGCGCCCAGCTCCTATAATTCACCCCTCCACTTT	CASSEALQTAPSSYNSPLHF
TRBV30	-	TRBJ1-4	13	few	TGTGCCTGGAGTGTACAGGGAAGGGAAAAACTGTTTTTT	CAWSVQGREKLFF
TRBV19	TRBD1	TRBJ1-2	13	-	TGTGCCAGTATGAGGGACAGCCCCTATGGCTACACCTTC	CASMRDSPYGYTF
TRBV27	-	TRBJ2-7	16	-	TGTGCCAGCAGTTTATATCTCACTAATCAGCTTTACGAGCAGTACTTC	CASSLYLTNQLYEQYF
TRBV3-1/TRBV3-2	TRBD2	TRBJ2-1	13	-	TGTGCCAGCCGAGCGGGAGGAGAAAATGAGCAGTTCTTC	CASRAGGENEQFF
TRBV7-2	-	TRBJ1-6	12	-	TGTGCCAGCAGCTTACAGGGGTTACCCCTCCACTTT	CASSLQGLPLHF
TRBV5-6	-	TRBJ2-3	15	once	TGTGCCAGCAGAAATATGCGGGGAAACACAGATACGCAGTATTTT	CASRNMRGNTDTQYF
TRBV7-2	TRBD2	TRBJ2-3	17	-	TGTGCCAGCAGCTTAGGAACTAGCGGGAGTAGGGCAGATACGCAGTATTTT	CASSLGTSGSRADTQYF
TRBV5-4	-	TRBJ1-1	13	-	TGTGCCAGCAGCTTGGACGGGACATCTGAAGCTTTCTTT	CASSLDGTSEAFF
TRBV5-1	TRBD1	TRBJ1-1	15	-	TGCGCCAGCAGCTCGACGACAGGGATGAACACTGAAGCTTTCTTT	CASSSTTGMNTEAFF
TRBV27	-	TRBJ1-6	14	-	TGTGCCAGCAGTTTAGCACAGGGCGGTTCACCCCTCCACTTT	CASSLAQGGSPLHF
TRBV15	-	TRBJ2-3	15	-	TGTGCCACCAGCAGAGTCACGGGAATCGCAGATACGCAGTATTTT	CATSRVTGIADTQYF
TRBV5-6	TRBD2	TRBJ2-1	19	-	TGTGCCAGCAGCCCGCCGGGACTAGCGGGTGCGAGTTCCTACAATGAGCAGTTCTTC	CASSPPGLAGASSYNEQFF
TRBV25-1	TRBD1	TRBJ1-3	15	-	TGTGCCAGCAGGACCACAGGGGGTCTTGGAAACACCATATATTTT	CASRTTGGLGNTIYF
TRBV13	-	TRBJ1-6	14	-	TGTGCCAGCAGCCAGGGCCCCGATCTATTCACCCTCCACTTT	CASSQGPDLFTLHF
TRBV16	-	TRBJ1-1	14	-	TGTGCCAGCAGCCTGGGAGGCGGCCAGTATGGAGCTTTCTTT	CASSLGGGQYGAFF
TRBV27	-	TRBJ1-5	14	-	TGTGCCAGCAGTTTATCGCAGTCCAATCAGCCCCAGCATTTT	CASSLSQSNQPQHF
TRBV18	TRBD1	TRBJ2-2	15	-	TGTGCCAGCTCACCGGGACAGATAAACACCGGGGAGCTGTTTTTT	CASSPGQINTGELFF
TRBV9	-	TRBJ1-1	13	-	TGTGCCAGCAGCCCCTTCCTGAACACTGAAGCTTTCTTT	CASSPFLNTEAFF
TRBV6-2/TRBV6-3	-	TRBJ2-3	12	-	TGTGCCAGCAGTACTTTCACAGATACGCAGTATTTT	CASSTFTDTQYF
TRBV7-8	-	TRBJ2-5	15	-	TGTGCCAGCAGCCCTTCGACAGGAGTCCAAGAGACCCAGTACTTC	CASSPSTGVQETQYF
TRBV6-2/TRBV6-3	TRBD1	TRBJ2-2	17	many	TGTGCCAGCAGTTACCTGGACAGGGACGCGAACACCGGGGAGCTGTTTTTT	CASSYLDRDANTGELFF
TRBV18	-	TRBJ1-5	15	-	TGTGCCAGCTCACCCGGAAAAGGTGCGGGACAGCCCCAGCATTTT	CASSPGKGAGQPQHF
TRBV10-3	-	TRBJ2-7	14	few	TGTGCCATCAGTGAGTCCGACATTTGGTACGAGCAGTACTTC	CAISESDIWYEQYF
TRBV7-8	TRBD1	TRBJ1-1	16	-	TGTGCCAGCAGCTCAATGACAGGGGAGGTGGGCACTGAAGCTTTCTTT	CASSSMTGEVGTEAFF
TRBV27	-	TRBJ2-4	15	-	TGTGCCAGCAGTTTAGGAGCGGTAGCCAAAAACATTCAGTACTTC	CASSLGAVAKNIQYF
TRBV5-1	TRBD1	TRBJ1-3	14	-	TGCGCCAGCAGCCCCGGGACAGTTGGAAACACCATATATTTT	CASSPGTVGNTIYF
TRBV9	TRBD2	TRBJ2-7	15	-	TGTGCCAGCAGCACATTAGCGGGAATCTCCTACGAGCAGTACTTC	CASSTLAGISYEQYF
TRBV5-1	-	TRBJ1-2	15	-	TGCGCCAGCAGCCCTGACACCGGGGGAGTATATGGCTACACCTTC	CASSPDTGGVYGYTF
TRBV3-1/TRBV3-2	TRBD2	TRBJ2-1	15	-	TGTGCCAGCAGCCGGACTAGCGGGAGTTTCTATGAGCAGTTCTTC	CASSRTSGSFYEQFF
TRBV18	TRBD2	TRBJ2-7	14	-	TGTGCCAGCTCACCGGGACTAGCGGGAGGAGAGCAGTACTTC	CASSPGLAGGEQYF
TRBV7-9	-	TRBJ1-5	16	few	TGTGCCAGCAGCTTCCCAGAGTACAGGCGCAATCAGCCCCAGCATTTT	CASSFPEYRRNQPQHF
TRBV7-3	TRBD2	TRBJ2-1	15	once	TGTGCCAGCAGCTTAACCCGCGGGAGCATAGATGAGCAGTTCTTC	CASSLTRGSIDEQFF
TRBV5-4	TRBD1	TRBJ2-7	13	few	TGTGCCAGCAGCCCGGGACAGACCTACGAGCAGTACTTC	CASSPGQTYEQYF
TRBV7-2	-	TRBJ2-7	12	-	TGTGCCAGCACGACGGGGTGGGGCGAGCAGTACTTC	CASTTGWGEQYF
TRBV6-2/TRBV6-3	TRBD2	TRBJ2-5	18	once	TGTGCCAGCAGTTACTCCACTAGCGGTCACGTAGTACAAGAGACCCAGTACTTC	CASSYSTSGHVVQETQYF
TRBV28	-	TRBJ1-2	15	-	TGTGCCAGCAGTGCTAACCTCTGGGCCGGCTATGGCTACACCTTC	CASSANLWAGYGYTF
TRBV7-2	TRBD1	TRBJ1-1	15	-	TGTGCCAGCAGCGCCGGACAGGGGGCGAGCACTGAAGCTTTCTTT	CASSAGQGASTEAFF
TRBV2	-	TRBJ2-5	14	-	TGTGCCAGGGGTACTGTCAGCGGGCAAGAGACCCAGTACTTC	CARGTVSGQETQYF
TRBV4-1	-	TRBJ2-7	12	few	TGCGCCAGCAGCCTCAGGGGCAACGAGCAGTACTTC	CASSLRGNEQYF
TRBV6-2/TRBV6-3	TRBD2	TRBJ2-7	14	-	TGTGCCAGCAGTTACGGACTAGCGGGACGCGAGCAGTACTTC	CASSYGLAGREQYF
TRBV29-1	TRBD2	TRBJ2-1	12	few	TGCACCGGGACTAGCGGGAGGGGTGAGCAGTTCTTC	CTGTSGRGEQFF
TRBV6-1	-	TRBJ1-3	14	-	TGTGCCAGCAGTGAAGGAGGCTCTGGAAACACCATATATTTT	CASSEGGSGNTIYF
TRBV27	-	TRBJ2-3	13	-	TGTGCCAGCAGCCCGGACTTCGCAGATACGCAGTATTTT	CASSPDFADTQYF
TRBV5-6	-	TRBJ1-2	14	-	TGTGCCAGCAGCAAAGCGGACAGTTTGTATGGCTACACCTTC	CASSKADSLYGYTF
TRBV28	-	TRBJ1-1	15	-	TGTGCCAGCAGCCAACGGACAGCCATGAACACTGAAGCTTTCTTT	CASSQRTAMNTEAFF
TRBV19	TRBD1	TRBJ2-5	15	few	TGTGCCAGTAGTATGGGACAGGGGTACGATGAGACCCAGTACTTC	CASSMGQGYDETQYF
TRBV13	TRBD2	TRBJ2-3	18	-	TGTGCCAGCAGCCCAAGGGCTAGCGGGAGTACGTACACAGATACGCAGTATTTT	CASSPRASGSTYTDTQYF
TRBV11-2	TRBD1	TRBJ1-1	13	-	TGTGCCAGCAGCTTAGACAGGGGGCTGGGCGCTTTCTTT	CASSLDRGLGAFF
TRBV7-9	-	TRBJ1-4	15	-	TGTGCCAGCAGCGTCACCCAAGGGCGGGAGGAAAAACTGTTTTTT	CASSVTQGREEKLFF